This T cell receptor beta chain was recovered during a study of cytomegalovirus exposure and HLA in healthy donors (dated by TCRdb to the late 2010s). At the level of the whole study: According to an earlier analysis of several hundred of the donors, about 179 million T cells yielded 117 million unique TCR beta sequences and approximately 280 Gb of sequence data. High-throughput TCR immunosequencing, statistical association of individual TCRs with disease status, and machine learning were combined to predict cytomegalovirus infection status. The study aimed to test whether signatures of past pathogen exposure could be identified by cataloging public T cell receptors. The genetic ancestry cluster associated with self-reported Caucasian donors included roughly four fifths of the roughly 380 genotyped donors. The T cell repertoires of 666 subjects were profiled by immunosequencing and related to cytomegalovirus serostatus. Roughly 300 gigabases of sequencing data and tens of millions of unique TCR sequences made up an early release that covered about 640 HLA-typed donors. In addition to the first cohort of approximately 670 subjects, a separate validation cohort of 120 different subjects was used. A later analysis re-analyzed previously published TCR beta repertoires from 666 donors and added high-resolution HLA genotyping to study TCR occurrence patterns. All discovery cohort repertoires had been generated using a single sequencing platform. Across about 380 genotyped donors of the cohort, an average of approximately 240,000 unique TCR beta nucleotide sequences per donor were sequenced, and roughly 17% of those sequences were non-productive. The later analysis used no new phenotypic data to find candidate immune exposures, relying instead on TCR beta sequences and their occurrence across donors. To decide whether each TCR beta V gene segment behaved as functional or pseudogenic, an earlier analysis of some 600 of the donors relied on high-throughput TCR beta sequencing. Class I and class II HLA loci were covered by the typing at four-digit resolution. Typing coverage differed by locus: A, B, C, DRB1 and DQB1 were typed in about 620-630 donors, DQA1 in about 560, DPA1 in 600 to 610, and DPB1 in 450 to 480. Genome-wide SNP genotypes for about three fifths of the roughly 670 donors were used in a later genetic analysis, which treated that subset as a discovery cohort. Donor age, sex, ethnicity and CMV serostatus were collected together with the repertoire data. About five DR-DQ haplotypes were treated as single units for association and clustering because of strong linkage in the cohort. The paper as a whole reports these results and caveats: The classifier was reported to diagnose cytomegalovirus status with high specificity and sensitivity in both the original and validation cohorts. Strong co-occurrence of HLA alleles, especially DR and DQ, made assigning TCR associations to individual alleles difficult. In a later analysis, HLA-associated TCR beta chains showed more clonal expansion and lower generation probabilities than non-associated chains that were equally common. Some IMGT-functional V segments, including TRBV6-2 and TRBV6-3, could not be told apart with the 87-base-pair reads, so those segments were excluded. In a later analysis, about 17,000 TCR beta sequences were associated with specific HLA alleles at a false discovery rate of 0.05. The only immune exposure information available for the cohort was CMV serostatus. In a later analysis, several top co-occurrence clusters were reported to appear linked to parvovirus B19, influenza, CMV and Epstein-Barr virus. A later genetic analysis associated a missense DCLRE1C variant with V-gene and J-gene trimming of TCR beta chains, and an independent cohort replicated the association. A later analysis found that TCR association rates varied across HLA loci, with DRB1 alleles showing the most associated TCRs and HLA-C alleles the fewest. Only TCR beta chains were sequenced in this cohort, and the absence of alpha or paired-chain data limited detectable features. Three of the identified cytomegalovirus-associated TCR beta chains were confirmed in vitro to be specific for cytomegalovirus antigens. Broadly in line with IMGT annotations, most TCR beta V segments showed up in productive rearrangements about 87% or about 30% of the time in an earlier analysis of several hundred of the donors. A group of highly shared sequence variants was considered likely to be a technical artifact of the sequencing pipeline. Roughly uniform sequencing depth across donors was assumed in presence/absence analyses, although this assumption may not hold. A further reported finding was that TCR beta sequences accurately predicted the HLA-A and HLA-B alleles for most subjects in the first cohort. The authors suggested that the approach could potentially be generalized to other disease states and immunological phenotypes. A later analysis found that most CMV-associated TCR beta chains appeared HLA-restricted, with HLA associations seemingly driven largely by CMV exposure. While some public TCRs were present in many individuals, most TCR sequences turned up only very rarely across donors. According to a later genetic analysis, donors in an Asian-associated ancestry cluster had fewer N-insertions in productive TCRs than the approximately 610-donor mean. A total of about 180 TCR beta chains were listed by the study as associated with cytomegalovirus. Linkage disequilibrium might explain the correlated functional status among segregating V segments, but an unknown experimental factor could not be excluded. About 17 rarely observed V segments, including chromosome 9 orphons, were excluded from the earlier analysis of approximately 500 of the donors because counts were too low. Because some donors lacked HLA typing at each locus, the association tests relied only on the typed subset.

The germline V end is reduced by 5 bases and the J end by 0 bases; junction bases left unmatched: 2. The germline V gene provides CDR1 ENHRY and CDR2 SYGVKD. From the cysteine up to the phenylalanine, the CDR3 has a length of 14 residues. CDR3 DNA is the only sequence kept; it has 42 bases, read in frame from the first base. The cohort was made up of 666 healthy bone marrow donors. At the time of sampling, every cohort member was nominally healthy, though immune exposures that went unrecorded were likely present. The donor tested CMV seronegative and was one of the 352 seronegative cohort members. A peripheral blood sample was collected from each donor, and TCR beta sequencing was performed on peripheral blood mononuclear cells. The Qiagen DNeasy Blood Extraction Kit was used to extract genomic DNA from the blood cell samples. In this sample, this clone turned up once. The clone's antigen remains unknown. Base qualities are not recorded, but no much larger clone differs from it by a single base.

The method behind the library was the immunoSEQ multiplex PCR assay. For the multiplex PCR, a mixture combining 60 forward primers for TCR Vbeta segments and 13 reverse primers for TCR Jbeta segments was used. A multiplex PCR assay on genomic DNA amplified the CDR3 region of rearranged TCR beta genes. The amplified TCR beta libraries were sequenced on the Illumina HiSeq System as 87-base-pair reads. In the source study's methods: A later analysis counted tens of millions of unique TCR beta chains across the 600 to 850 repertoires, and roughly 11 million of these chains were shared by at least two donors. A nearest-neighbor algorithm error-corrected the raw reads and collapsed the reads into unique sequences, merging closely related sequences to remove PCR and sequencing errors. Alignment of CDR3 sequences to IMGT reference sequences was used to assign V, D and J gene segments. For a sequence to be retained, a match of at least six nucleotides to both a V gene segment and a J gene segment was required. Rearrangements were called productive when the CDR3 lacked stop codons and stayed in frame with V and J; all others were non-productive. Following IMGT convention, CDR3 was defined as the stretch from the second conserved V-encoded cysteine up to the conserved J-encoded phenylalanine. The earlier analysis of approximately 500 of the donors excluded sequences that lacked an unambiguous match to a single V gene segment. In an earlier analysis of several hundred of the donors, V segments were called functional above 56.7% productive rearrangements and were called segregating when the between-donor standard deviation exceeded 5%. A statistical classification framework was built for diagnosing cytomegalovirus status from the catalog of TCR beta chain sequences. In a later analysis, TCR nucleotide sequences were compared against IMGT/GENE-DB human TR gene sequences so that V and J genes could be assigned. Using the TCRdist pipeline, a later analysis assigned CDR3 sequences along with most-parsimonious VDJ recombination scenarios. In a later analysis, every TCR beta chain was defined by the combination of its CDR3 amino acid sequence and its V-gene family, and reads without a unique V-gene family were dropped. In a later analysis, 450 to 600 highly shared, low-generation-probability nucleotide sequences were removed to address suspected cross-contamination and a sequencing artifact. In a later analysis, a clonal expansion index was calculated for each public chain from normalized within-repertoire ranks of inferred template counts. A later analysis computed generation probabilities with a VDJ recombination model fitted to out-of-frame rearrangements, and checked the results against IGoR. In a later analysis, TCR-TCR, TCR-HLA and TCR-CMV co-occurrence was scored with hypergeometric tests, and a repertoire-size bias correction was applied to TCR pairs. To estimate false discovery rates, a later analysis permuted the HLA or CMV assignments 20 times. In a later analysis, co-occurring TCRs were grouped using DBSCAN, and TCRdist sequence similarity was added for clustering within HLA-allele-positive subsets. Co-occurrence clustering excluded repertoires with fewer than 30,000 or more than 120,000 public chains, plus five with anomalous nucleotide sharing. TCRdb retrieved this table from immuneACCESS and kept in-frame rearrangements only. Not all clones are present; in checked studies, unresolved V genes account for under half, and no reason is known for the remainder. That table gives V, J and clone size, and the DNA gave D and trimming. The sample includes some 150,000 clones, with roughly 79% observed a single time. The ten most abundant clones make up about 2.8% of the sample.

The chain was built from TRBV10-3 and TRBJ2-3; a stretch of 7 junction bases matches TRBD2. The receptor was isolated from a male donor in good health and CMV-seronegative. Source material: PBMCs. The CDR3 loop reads CAISKGLSTDTQYF. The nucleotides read TGTGCCATCAGTAAGGGACTAAGCACAGATACGCAGTATTTT.